This T cell receptor beta chain is from a study of cytomegalovirus exposure and HLA in healthy donors. As for the study in general: A preliminary data release comprised 70 million to 95 million unique TCRs obtained from HLA-typed donors.

This clone was counted a single time. Per the germline V gene, CDR1 is SGHRS and CDR2 is YFSETQ. The CDR3 length is 16 residues. Trimming cost V 6 bases and J 0 bases, with 16 bases left between them. The PCR was carried out with 60 Vbeta primers and 13 Jbeta primers. Repertoires were generated with immunoSEQ multiplex PCR, while TCRdb's copy carries only in-frame clones and drops some. The table records about 190,000 clones, roughly four fifths of them present only once. The sequence was obtained from a woman in her 30s in good health and CMV-seropositive. The chain joins TRBV5-1 to TRBJ2-4; a weak D match, TRBD1 (6 bases). The source material was PBMCs. CDR3 sequence (DNA): TGCGCCAGCAAGGCCGAACAGGGCCGAGCCAAAAACATTCAGTACTTC. Encoded protein: CASKAEQGRAKNIQYF. The whole variable domain, remainder taken from reference TRBV5-1 and TRBJ2-4, is KAGVTQTPRYLIKTRGQQVTLSCSPISGHRSVSWYQQTPGQGLQFLFEYFSETQRNKGNFPGRFSGRQFSNSRSEMNVSTLELGDSALYLCASKAEQGRAKNIQYFGAGTRLSVL.